Sequencing of this T cell receptor beta chain was carried out in a study of cytomegalovirus exposure and HLA in healthy donors. A remark on this clone: The antigen is undetermined.

General study findings and limits: A previous analysis found most TCR beta V segments productive roughly 90% or roughly 30% of the time. Some V segments could not be told apart, so they were left out, TRBV6-2 and TRBV6-3 among them.

V shed 4 bases and J shed 0 bases, with 12 bases lying between them. The CDR3 loop spans 15 amino acids. Per germline, CDR1 LNHDA and CDR2 SQIVND (reference sequence). The PCR used 60 Vbeta and 13 Jbeta primers. As handled by the study authors: As a later analysis found, there were 78 million or so unique TCR beta chains, of which some 10 million were shared. Generated by immunoSEQ multiplex PCR, the TCRdb table keeps only in-frame clones and is missing some. That table furnishes V, J and clone size, whereas the DNA furnished D and trimming. The sample holds fewer than 250,000 clones, around 81% seen once.

The chain links TRBV19 to TRBJ1-2; the D is unclear. The sequence was obtained from a woman aged 45-59 years in good health and CMV-seropositive. Sequencing was performed on PBMCs. Here the CDR3 DNA reads TGTGCCAGTAGTAACAGCAGACCCGCTAACTATGGCTACACCTTC. It codes for CASSNSRPANYGYTF.